This section outlines one T cell receptor (beta chain) sequence together with its context. Its antigen is still unknown. TCRdb's table, derived via immunoSEQ multiplex PCR, lists solely in-frame clones and lacks some. This table holds about 350,000 clones, around 84% found once. Germline V gene lookup returns CDR1 SGHRS and CDR2 YFSETQ. Trimming cost V 3 bases and J 3 bases, with 6 bases left between them. The CDR3 extends over 13 amino acids. The sample comes from a study of Ad26.COV2.S vaccination and SARS-CoV-2 variants. Study details: The donor belonged to the COV1001 Ad26.COV2.S trial arm.

Whole-study findings and limits: Vaccinated and placebo-treated recipients had similar non-spike TCR breadth. Vaccine recipients posted higher spike-specific TCR breadth than their placebo counterparts.

Indicated treatment: about 20 received Ad26.COV2.S at low or high dose, single or two shots; 5 received placebo; per-sample allocation not given. Collection of the samples took place on day 63 after the first injection of vaccine or placebo. The chain is built from TRBV5-1 and TRBJ2-2; D ambiguous. Material: peripheral blood, obtained in a trial of Ad26.COV2.S vaccine versus placebo. The sequence was collected from a person aged 18-65 years who received the Ad26.COV2.S COVID-19 vaccine or a placebo. CDR3 sequence: CASSWQDTGELFF. In DNA form, the CDR3 reads TGCGCCAGCAGCTGGCAGGACACCGGGGAGCTGTTTTTT.